What follows is one T cell receptor (beta chain) and its context. The antigen remains undetermined. Everyone who donated was a healthy bone marrow donor. This entry is derived from a study of cytomegalovirus exposure and HLA in healthy donors. Looking at the study overall: Out of 180 million or so T cells, an earlier analysis found more than 95 million unique TCR beta sequences in total.

A multiplex PCR was run with 60 Vbeta primers and 13 Jbeta primers. Clones were sequenced by immunoSEQ multiplex PCR, and TCRdb holds only the in-frame ones, with some missing. The table lists under 200,000 clones, 60% to 85% of them singletons. Study results and caveats: Specific recognition of CMV antigens was confirmed in vitro for a few chains (all CMV-associated). Per published accounts, TCR beta sequences correctly predicted the HLA-A and HLA-B alleles of most subjects.

V lost 4 bases, J lost 2 bases, and 2 bases stayed unmatched. Per germline, CDR1 LGHNT and CDR2 FRNRAP. CDR3 size: 14 residues. Input material: PBMCs. The source of this sequence is a female donor in good health and CMV-seronegative. The chain joins TRBV12-5 to TRBJ2-1; 7 bases align to TRBD1. The CDR3 reads CASGSGQTYNEQFF. The CDR3 DNA follows: TGTGCTAGTGGTTCGGGACAGACCTACAATGAGCAGTTCTTC.